Each of the 29 T cell receptor beta chains below was sequenced from the same sample in a study of response to subunit inactivated influenza vaccine. TCRdb itself ran the RT-PCR reads through MiXCR, one entry per CDR3 protein. The sample carries approximately 680,000 distinct CDR3 sequences, around 16% recorded once. This specimen was PBMCs from blood, taken about 13 days after vaccination. Receptors were obtained from a man aged 50-60 years who received an inactivated influenza vaccine.

Regarding this clonotype: Given a much more abundant clone one base away, this may be a read error. The rearrangement uses TRBV7-2 and TRBJ2-7; possible D gene TRBD2, 6 bases. Trimming cost V 1 base and J 7 bases, with 14 bases left between them. The CDR3 runs 14 residues. Per germline, CDR1 SGHTA and CDR2 FQGNSA. The chain's CDR3 is CASSLDGTVQEQYF. The CDR3 DNA is TGTGCCAGCAGCTTAGACGGGACTGTCCAAGAGCAGTACTTC.

The chain recombines TRBV28 with TRBJ1-2, with TRBD1 matching over 7 bases. The CDR3 consists of 14 residues. Trimming cost V 2 bases and J 8 bases; bases outside gene matches: 8. Germline V gene sequence: CDR1 MDHEN, CDR2 SYDVKM. This CDR3 is CASSLVTGVRGYTF. In nucleotides, the CDR3 is TGTGCCAGCAGTTTAGTAACAGGGGTGAGGGGCTACACCTTC.

This sequence joins TRBV7-9 and TRBJ2-7; D is unresolved. The ends were cut back, 2 bases at V and 5 bases at J, with 7 bases in the middle. Per germline, CDR1 SEHNR and CDR2 FQNEAQ (reference sequence). CDR3 length equals 12 residues. CDR3 amino acids: CASSLSPHEQYF. The CDR3 DNA follows: TGTGCCAGCAGCTTAAGCCCCCACGAGCAGTACTTC.

The sample holds many counts of this clonotype. The V call is TRBV28, the J call TRBJ1-2; D is ambiguous. V lost 6 bases, J lost 3 bases, and 8 bases lay in between. The CDR3 is made up of 12 amino acids. Germline CDR1 is MDHEN and CDR2 is SYDVKM. This CDR3 reads CASSPRDYGYTF. The CDR3 DNA is TGTGCCAGCAGCCCCCGGGACTATGGCTACACCTTC.

This clonotype came up many times. This chain uses TRBV18 with TRBJ2-1; D not resolved. The CDR3 is 13 amino acids. V was pared by 1 base and J by 1 base, with 2 bases between. Germline CDR1 reads KGHSH; CDR2 reads LQKENI. For the CDR3, the DNA is TGTGCCAGCTCACCACAGTCCTACAATGAGCAGTTCTTC. It translates to CASSPQSYNEQFF.

The chain recombines TRBV28 with TRBJ2-2; D unclear. The CDR3 has 14 amino acids. With 3 bases removed from V and 3 bases from J, the gap between germline ends came to 8 bases. CDR1 and CDR2 (germline): MDHEN, SYDVKM. CDR3 DNA sequence: TGTGCCAGCAGTTTTACGCAGCACACCGGGGAGCTGTTTTTT. This sequence encodes CASSFTQHTGELFF.

The rearrangement joins TRBV25-1 to TRBJ2-7; tentatively, D is TRBD1 (6 bases). Germline values: CDR1 MGHDK, CDR2 SYGVNS. The V and J ends lost 8 bases and 1 base respectively, with 12 bases between them. The CDR3 is 13 residues long. The CDR3 DNA is TGTGCCAGCGAGGGACACCAATCCTACGAGCAGTACTTC. It codes for CASEGHQSYEQYF.

The table lists this clonotype with a few counts. The rearrangement uses TRBV6-1 and TRBJ1-5; D might be TRBD1 (6 bases). CDR1 is MNHNS and CDR2 is SASEGT in the germline V gene. The CDR3 loop spans 16 amino acids. V was cut by 5 bases and J by 7 bases, with 21 bases left in between. CDR3 loop: CASSPLGGRLGQPQHF. The CDR3 bases are TGTGCCAGCAGTCCCCTAGGGGGAAGGCTGGGACAGCCCCAGCATTTT.

The chain joins TRBV5-1 to TRBJ2-2; D not certain. This CDR3 comprises 16 residues. Germline V gives CDR1 SGHRS, CDR2 YFSETQ. Trimming removed 2 bases at V and 0 bases at J, with 11 bases between. CDR3 loop: CASSFAQEPNTGELFF. CDR3 nucleotide sequence: TGCGCCAGCAGCTTCGCTCAGGAACCGAACACCGGGGAGCTGTTTTTT.

This clonotype showed up just a few times. The chain uses TRBV15 and TRBJ2-2; the match to TRBD1 covers 7 bases. V lost 5 bases, J lost 1 base, and 7 bases stayed unmatched. Germline-derived CDR1 and CDR2 are LNHNV and YYDKDF (reference sequence). The CDR3 loop spans 16 amino acids. CDR3 sequence: CATSQGQARNTGELFF. For the CDR3, the DNA is TGTGCCACCAGCCAAGGACAGGCCCGGAACACCGGGGAGCTGTTTTTT.

The table lists this clonotype with a few counts. This chain joins TRBV6-5 and TRBJ1-2; possible D gene TRBD1, 6 bases. The CDR3 contains 13 residues. The germline V and J ends were trimmed by 1 base and 8 bases, with 11 bases remaining between them. Germline-derived CDR1 and CDR2 are MNHEY and SVGAGI. The CDR3 sequence is CASSYLQGIGYTF. CDR3 nucleotides: TGTGCCAGCAGTTACTTGCAGGGGATCGGCTACACCTTC.

This rearrangement joins TRBV7-9 to TRBJ2-7; 7 positions agree with TRBD2. Trimming at V came to 8 bases and at J to 3 bases, leaving 13 bases not matched to a gene. The CDR3 contains 15 residues. Germline V gene lookup returns CDR1 SEHNR and CDR2 FQNEAQ (reference sequence). CDR3 loop: CASGSRAGAFYEQYF. The CDR3, as DNA: TGTGCCAGCGGGAGTAGGGCGGGAGCTTTCTACGAGCAGTACTTC.

This clonotype was found a few times. The chain has TRBV20-1 and TRBJ1-1, with D maybe TRBD1 (6 bases). The germline V and J ends were trimmed by 5 bases and 0 bases, with 13 bases remaining between them. Per germline, CDR1 DFQATT and CDR2 SNEGSKA (reference sequence). The CDR3 sequence is 14 residues long. CDR3 protein: CSALGQTVNTEAFF. CDR3 DNA: TGCAGTGCTCTTGGACAGACTGTGAACACTGAAGCTTTCTTT.

In DNA form, the CDR3 reads TGTGCCACGGGGACAAAAGGTAATTCACCCCTCCACTTT. Translation gives CATGTKGNSPLHF. The chain uses TRBV3-1 and TRBJ1-6; possibly TRBD1 for D (6 bases). The CDR3 covers 13 residues. The V end was cut by 10 bases, the J end by 6 bases, with 13 bases between. In germline, CDR1 is LGHDT, CDR2 YNNKEL (reference sequence).

The chain links TRBV7-6 to TRBJ1-4; TRBD1 matches 7 bases. Germline CDR1 is SGHVS and CDR2 is FNYEAQ. The CDR3 spans 15 residues. V trimming: 4 bases; J trimming: 3 bases; junction bases outside the gene matches: 5. This CDR3 reads CASSSHGQANEKLFF. CDR3 nucleotide sequence: TGTGCCAGCAGCTCCCACGGACAGGCTAATGAAAAACTGTTTTTT.

This clonotype was counted only a few times. The chain carries TRBV6-1 and TRBJ1-5; TRBD1 aligns across 8 bases. Trimming cost V 4 bases and J 4 bases; bases outside gene matches: 3. CDR3 length: 14 amino acids. Germline CDR1 reads MNHNS; CDR2 reads SASEGT. CDR3: CASSARQGNQPQHF. In DNA form, the CDR3 reads TGTGCCAGCAGTGCACGACAGGGGAATCAGCCCCAGCATTTT.

This clonotype has a handful of counts. This chain connects TRBV20-1 to TRBJ2-3; D ambiguous. Germline V gives CDR1 DFQATT, CDR2 SNEGSKA (reference sequence). CDR3 length: 13 residues. V dropped 0 bases and J dropped 4 bases, with 8 bases sitting between them. The CDR3, as DNA: TGCAGTGCTAGAGACTTCAGCTCAGATACGCAGTATTTT. The encoded protein is CSARDFSSDTQYF.

In its sample, this clonotype was seen a few times. This sequence joins TRBV29-1 and TRBJ1-2; no clear D. V gave up 3 bases and J gave up 5 bases, with 13 bases separating them. Germline V gene sequence: CDR1 SQVTM, CDR2 ANQGSEA. This CDR3 region has 13 residues. The CDR3 nucleotides are TGCAGCGTTGAGTCCAGAGCCCCTTATGGCTACACCTTC. Translated: CSVESRAPYGYTF.

The chain joins TRBV30 to TRBJ2-3; 7 bases line up with TRBD2. V lost 6 bases and J lost 3; bases outside the gene matches: 6. The germline V gene has CDR1 GTSNPN and CDR2 SVGIG (reference sequence). The CDR3 is 13 residues long. The DNA for the CDR3 is TGTGCCTGCACCAGAGCGGGGACAGATACGCAGTATTTT. Protein sequence: CACTRAGTDTQYF.

This chain links TRBV4-3 with TRBJ1-2, with TRBD1 as a possible D gene (5 bases). V lost 1 base, J lost 5 bases, and 14 bases lay in between. CDR1 is LGHNA, CDR2 YSLEER, per germline. CDR3 length: 15 amino acids. Here the CDR3 reads CASSQGTGDLYGYTF. The DNA of the CDR3 is TGCGCCAGCAGCCAAGGAACAGGAGATTTGTATGGCTACACCTTC.

The chain carries TRBV28 and TRBJ2-5; tentative D call: TRBD2 (7 bases). Looked up from germline, CDR1 is MDHEN and CDR2 is SYDVKM. Trimming stripped 2 bases from V and 5 bases from J, with 15 bases between. This CDR3 has 15 residues. This chain's CDR3 is CASSLMGGGFETQYF. The CDR3 region has the DNA TGTGCCAGCAGTTTAATGGGAGGGGGATTTGAGACCCAGTACTTC.

This clonotype was observed many times. The chain links TRBV5-5 to TRBJ2-1; D might be TRBD1 or TRBD2, each matching 5 bases. The CDR3 sequence is 13 residues long. The V end was cut by 1 base, the J end by 4 bases, with 6 bases between. The germline V gene encodes CDR1 SGHKS and CDR2 YYEKEE (reference sequence). In DNA form, the CDR3 reads TGTGCCAGCAGCTTGTGGGGGTACAATGAGCAGTTCTTC. The encoded protein is CASSLWGYNEQFF.

In this sample, this clonotype turned up a few times. V is TRBV12-3 or TRBV12-4 and J is TRBJ1-3; 9 bases fit TRBD1. Losses at the gene ends were 6 bases for V and 0 bases for J; bases not matched to a gene: 6. The CDR3 has 16 amino acids. Here the CDR3 DNA reads TGTGCCAGCAGCCGGGGACAGGGATTCTCTGGAAACACCATATATTTT. Its protein is CASSRGQGFSGNTIYF.

This clonotype appeared many times. This sequence joins TRBV29-1 and TRBJ2-1, with D maybe TRBD1 (6 bases). This CDR3 region has 15 residues. Germline values: CDR1 SQVTM, CDR2 ANQGSEA. The germline V and J ends were trimmed by 7 bases and 2 bases, with 18 bases remaining between them. Written as DNA, the CDR3 is TGCAGCGCGAATCTGGGGGCAGGGACCTACAATGAGCAGTTCTTC. It specifies CSANLGAGTYNEQFF.

This clonotype was recorded a few times. The CDR3 reads CASSGGQGADTQYF. The DNA of the CDR3 is TGCGCCAGCAGCGGGGGACAGGGGGCAGATACGCAGTATTTT. The chain uses TRBV5-1 and TRBJ2-3; 11 positions agree with TRBD1. This CDR3 comprises 14 residues. With 4 bases clipped from V and 4 bases from J, the junction kept 2 bases outside the gene matches. Germline V lookup: CDR1 SGHRS, CDR2 YFSETQ.

This clonotype occurred a few times. The gene calls are TRBV6-4 and TRBJ2-3; tentatively, D is TRBD2 (5 bases). The CDR3 is 14 residues long. Germline V gene data show CDR1 as MRHNA and CDR2 as SNTAGT. The germline V and J ends were trimmed by 0 bases and 3 bases, with 7 bases remaining between them. The CDR3 region has the DNA TGTGCCAGCAGTGACTCGTGGGAGACAGATACGCAGTATTTT. It codes for CASSDSWETDTQYF.

The chain combines TRBV5-1 with TRBJ2-1; a possible D gene is TRBD1 (6 bases). V was shortened by 4 bases and J by 3 bases, with 20 bases between the two germline ends. The CDR3 extends over 17 amino acids. Germline values: CDR1 SGHRS, CDR2 YFSETQ. The CDR3 here is CASSLQPVRGIYNEQFF. The CDR3 region has the DNA TGCGCCAGCAGCCTACAACCGGTAAGGGGGATCTACAATGAGCAGTTCTTC.

This sequence joins TRBV10-1 and TRBJ2-7, with TRBD1 identical over 9 bases. The V and J ends lost 6 bases and 6 bases, in that order; junction bases with no gene match: 3. Germline V gives CDR1 WNHNN, CDR2 SYGVQD (reference sequence). CDR3 length: 12 residues. The DNA of the CDR3 is TGCGCCAGCAGAGGGACAGGGAGCGAGCAGTACTTC. This translates into CASRGTGSEQYF.

This clonotype was detected ten times or more. The rearrangement joins TRBV2 to TRBJ2-5; 12 nucleotides match TRBD2. Trimming removed 2 bases from V and 4 bases from J; junction bases left unmatched: 2. This CDR3 region has 15 residues. The germline gives CDR1 SNHLY, CDR2 FYNNEI. CDR3 coding DNA: TGTGCCAGCAGTGAAAGGGGACTAGCGGGAGAGACCCAGTACTTC. It specifies CASSERGLAGETQYF.